This T cell receptor beta chain was profiled in a study of OX40 agonist ivuxolimab in advanced cancers. Study-wide context: Of mixed ages from roughly 23 to 80 and averaging around 60 years, the group was roughly 85% male. Over 30% of patients had received prior checkpoint inhibitor therapy.

Broader study findings: On average, CD8+ T cells had more expanded clones than CD4+.

As to this clone: The target antigen is unknown.

Some clones are missing from TCRdb's copy, which holds only in-frame ones; the method was immunoSEQ multiplex PCR. The sample lists some 100,000 clones, approximately 90% occurring once. The specimen was CD4+ or CD8+ T cells sorted from blood, collected in a trial of the OX40 agonist ivuxolimab. The clonotype was recovered from an adult with an advanced solid tumor such as melanoma, head and neck, liver or kidney cancer.

CDR3 in amino acids: CASGPGQLYPYEQYF. The CDR3 DNA sequence: TGTGCTAGTGGCCCGGGACAGCTCTATCCCTACGAGCAGTACTTC. This chain joins TRBV12-5 and TRBJ2-7; 7 positions agree with TRBD1. The V and J ends lost 6 bases and 2 bases, in that order; junction bases with no gene match: 10. There are 15 residues in the CDR3. Germline values: CDR1 LGHNT, CDR2 FRNRAP.